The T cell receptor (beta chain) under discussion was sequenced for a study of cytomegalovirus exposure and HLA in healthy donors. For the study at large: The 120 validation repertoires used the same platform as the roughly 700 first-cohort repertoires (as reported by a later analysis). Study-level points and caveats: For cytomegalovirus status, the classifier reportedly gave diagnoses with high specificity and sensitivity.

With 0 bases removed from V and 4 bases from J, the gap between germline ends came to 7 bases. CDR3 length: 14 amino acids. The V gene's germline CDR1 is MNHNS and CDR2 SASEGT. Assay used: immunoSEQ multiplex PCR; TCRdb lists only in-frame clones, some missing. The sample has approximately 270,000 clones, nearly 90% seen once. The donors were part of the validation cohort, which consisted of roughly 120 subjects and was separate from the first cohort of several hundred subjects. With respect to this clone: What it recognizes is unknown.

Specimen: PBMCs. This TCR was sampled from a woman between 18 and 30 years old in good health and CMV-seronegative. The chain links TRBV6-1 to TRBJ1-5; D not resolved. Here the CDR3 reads CASSEAPGNQPQHF. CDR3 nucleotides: TGTGCCAGCAGTGAAGCGCCCGGGAATCAGCCCCAGCATTTT.